The present T cell receptor beta chain was sequenced within a study of T cell changes during pregnancy in multiple sclerosis (dated by TCRdb to the late 2010s). About the investigation overall: The study examined how the T cell repertoire changed over the course of pregnancy in women with multiple sclerosis.

V was cut back by 5 bases and J by 4 bases, leaving a gap of 12 bases between them. Reading the germline V gene gives CDR1 LGHNT and CDR2 FRNRAP. Including cysteine and phenylalanine, the CDR3 has 13 amino acids. CDR3 DNA only is kept here, 39 bases in frame from base 1. Libraries were prepared through the immunoSEQ multiplex PCR assay. The clones in this table, taken by TCRdb from immuneACCESS, are in-frame only. Not every clone is retained; where verified, under half of the shortfall comes from an unresolved V gene, and the cause of the rest is unknown. The sample has about 40,000 clones on record, 91% of them singletons. The leading ten clones occupy 0.5% of the sample. Note on this clone: Its antigen has not been determined. No quality values exist for individual bases; no much larger clone is one base distant.

Here the chain combines TRBV12-5 and TRBJ2-7, with TRBD1 perhaps the D gene, on 6 matching bases. Sequences were derived from CD4+ T cells from peripheral blood mononuclear cells, sampled in the second trimester of pregnancy. This clonotype was sampled from a female donor in good health, enrolled as a control in a pregnancy study. The CDR3: CASGPQGGYEQYF. The sequenced DNA: TGTGCTAGTGGTCCACAGGGTGGGTACGAGCAGTACTTC.